This T cell receptor beta chain was identified in a study of metastatic and nonmetastatic thyroid tumors. Thyroid surgery took place with no prior treatment in any patient. This clone was detected only a few times. Per the germline V gene, CDR1 is MNHEY and CDR2 is SVGAGI. The CDR3 is 15 amino acids. V lost 6 bases to trimming and J lost 0 bases; unmatched junction nucleotides: 7. From the PCR reads, TCRdb re-called clones with MiXCR. The data hold tens of thousands of clones, with roughly 4.2% observed a single time. This TCR derives from a female donor with papillary thyroid cancer or a benign thyroid nodule (not recorded which). Some clones in this sample may be carry-over from other donors' samples. This chain links TRBV6-5 with TRBJ2-7, with 8 positions matching TRBD2. Input material: blood. The chain's CDR3 is CASSTTSGSSYEQYF. CDR3 coding DNA: TGTGCCAGCAGCACTACGAGCGGGAGCTCCTACGAGCAGTACTTC.